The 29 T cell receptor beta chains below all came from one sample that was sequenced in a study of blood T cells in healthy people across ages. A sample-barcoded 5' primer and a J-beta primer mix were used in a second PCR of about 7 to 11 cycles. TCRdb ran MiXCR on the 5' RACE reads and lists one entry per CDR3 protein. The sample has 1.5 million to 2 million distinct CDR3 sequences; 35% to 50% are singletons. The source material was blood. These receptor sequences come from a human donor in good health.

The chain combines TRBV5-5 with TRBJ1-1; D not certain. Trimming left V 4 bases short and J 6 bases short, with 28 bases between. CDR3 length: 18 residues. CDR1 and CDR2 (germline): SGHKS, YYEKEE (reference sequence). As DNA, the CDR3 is TGTGCCAGCAGCCGGAGCCCTTATCCGGGAGCCGGGGAACCTGAAGCTTTCTTT. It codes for CASSRSPYPGAGEPEAFF.

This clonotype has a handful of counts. The CDR3 here is CATSGNQGPQHF. Written as DNA, the CDR3 is TGTGCCACCAGTGGAAATCAGGGGCCCCAGCATTTT. This sequence joins TRBV24-1 and TRBJ1-5; D possibly corresponds to TRBD1 (5 bases). The V gene's germline CDR1 is KGHDR and CDR2 SFDVKD. The CDR3 has 12 residues. Trimming shortened V by 5 bases and J by 9 bases, and 10 bases separated the two germline ends.

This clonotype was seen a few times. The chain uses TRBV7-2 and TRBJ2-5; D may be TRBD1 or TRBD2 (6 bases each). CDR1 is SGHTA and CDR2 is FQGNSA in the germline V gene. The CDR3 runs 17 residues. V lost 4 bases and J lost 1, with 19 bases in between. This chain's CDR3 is CASSSPRGLRVQETQYF. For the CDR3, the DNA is TGTGCCAGCAGCTCTCCCCGGGGGCTTAGGGTCCAAGAGACCCAGTACTTC.

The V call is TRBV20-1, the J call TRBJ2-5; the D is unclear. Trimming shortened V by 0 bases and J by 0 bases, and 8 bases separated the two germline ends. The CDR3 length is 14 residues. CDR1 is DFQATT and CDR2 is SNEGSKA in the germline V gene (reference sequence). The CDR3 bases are TGCAGTGCTAGAGATGGTACATACCAAGAGACCCAGTACTTC. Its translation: CSARDGTYQETQYF.

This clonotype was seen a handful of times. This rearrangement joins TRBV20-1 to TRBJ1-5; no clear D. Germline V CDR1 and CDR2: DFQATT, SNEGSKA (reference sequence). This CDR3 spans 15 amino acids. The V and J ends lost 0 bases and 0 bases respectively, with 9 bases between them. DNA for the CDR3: TGCAGTGCTAGAGACGAGCCCAATAGCAATCAGCCCCAGCATTTT. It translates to CSARDEPNSNQPQHF.

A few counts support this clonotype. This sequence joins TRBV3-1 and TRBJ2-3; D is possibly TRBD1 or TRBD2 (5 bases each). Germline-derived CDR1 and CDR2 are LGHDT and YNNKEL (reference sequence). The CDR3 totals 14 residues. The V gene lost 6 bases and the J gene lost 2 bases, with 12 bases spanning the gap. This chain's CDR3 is CASSRDPPTDTQYF. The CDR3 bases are TGTGCCAGCAGTCGGGACCCGCCCACAGATACGCAGTATTTT.

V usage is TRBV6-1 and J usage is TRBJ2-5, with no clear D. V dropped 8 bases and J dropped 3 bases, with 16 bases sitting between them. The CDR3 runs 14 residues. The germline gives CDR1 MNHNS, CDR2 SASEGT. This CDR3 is CASPSSQNKETQYF. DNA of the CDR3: TGTGCCAGCCCCTCCTCACAGAACAAAGAGACCCAGTACTTC.

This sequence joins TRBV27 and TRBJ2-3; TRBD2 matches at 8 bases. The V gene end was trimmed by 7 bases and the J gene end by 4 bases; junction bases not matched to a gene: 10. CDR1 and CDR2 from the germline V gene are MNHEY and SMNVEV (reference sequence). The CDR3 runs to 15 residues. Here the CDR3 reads CASITRGGTSDTQYF. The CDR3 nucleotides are TGTGCCAGCATCACACGGGGGGGCACGTCAGATACGCAGTATTTT.

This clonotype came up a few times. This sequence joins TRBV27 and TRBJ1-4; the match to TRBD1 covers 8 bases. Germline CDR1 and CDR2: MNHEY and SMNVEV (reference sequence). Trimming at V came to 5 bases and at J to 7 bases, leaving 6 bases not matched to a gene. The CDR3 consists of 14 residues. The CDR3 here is CASSPGQVVEKLFF. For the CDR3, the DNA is TGTGCCAGCAGTCCGGGACAGGTTGTTGAAAAACTGTTTTTT.

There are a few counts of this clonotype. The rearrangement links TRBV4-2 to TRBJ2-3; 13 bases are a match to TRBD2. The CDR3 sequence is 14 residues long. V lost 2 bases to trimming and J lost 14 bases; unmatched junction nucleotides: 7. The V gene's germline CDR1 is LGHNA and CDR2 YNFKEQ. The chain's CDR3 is CASSQSTSGGVPYF. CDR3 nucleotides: TGTGCCAGCAGCCAATCCACTAGCGGGGGGGTACCGTATTTT.

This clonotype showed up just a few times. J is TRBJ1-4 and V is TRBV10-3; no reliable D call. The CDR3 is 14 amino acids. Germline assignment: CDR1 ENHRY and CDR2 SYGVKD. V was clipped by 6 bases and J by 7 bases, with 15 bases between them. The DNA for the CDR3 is TGTGCCATCAGCCTAGATACCCGGGGTGAAAAACTGTTTTTT. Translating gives CAISLDTRGEKLFF.

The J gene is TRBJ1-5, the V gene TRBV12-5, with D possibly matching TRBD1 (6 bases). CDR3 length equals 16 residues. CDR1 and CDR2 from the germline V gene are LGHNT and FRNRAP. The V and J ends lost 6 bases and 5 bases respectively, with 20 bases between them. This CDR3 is CASGPIGSEGDQPQHF. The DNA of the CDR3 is TGTGCTAGTGGCCCGATAGGGTCCGAGGGGGATCAGCCCCAGCATTTT.

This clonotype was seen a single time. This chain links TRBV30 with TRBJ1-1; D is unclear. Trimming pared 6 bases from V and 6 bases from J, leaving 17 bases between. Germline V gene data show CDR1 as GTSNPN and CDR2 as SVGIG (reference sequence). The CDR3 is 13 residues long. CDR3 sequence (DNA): TGTGCCTGTCAAGGGCTGGCCCCCTCTGAAGCTTTCTTT. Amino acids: CACQGLAPSEAFF.

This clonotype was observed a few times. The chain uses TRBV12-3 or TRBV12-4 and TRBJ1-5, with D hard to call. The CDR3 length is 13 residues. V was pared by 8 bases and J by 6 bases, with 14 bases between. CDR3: CASGSGEFQPQHF. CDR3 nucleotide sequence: TGTGCCAGCGGAAGTGGGGAGTTTCAGCCCCAGCATTTT.

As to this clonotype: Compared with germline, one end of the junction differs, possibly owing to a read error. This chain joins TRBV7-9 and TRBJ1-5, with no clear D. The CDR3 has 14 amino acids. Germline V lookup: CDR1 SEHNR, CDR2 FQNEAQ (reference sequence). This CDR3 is CASGLSGHNQPQHF. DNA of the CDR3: TGTGCCAGCGGCTTATCAGGCCACAATCAGCCCCAGCATTTT. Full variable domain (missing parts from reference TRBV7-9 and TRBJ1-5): DTGVSQNPRHKITKRGQNVTFRCDPISEHNRLYWYRQTLGQGPEFLTYFQNEAQLEKSRLLSDRFSAERPKGSFSTLEIQRTEQGDSAMYLCASGLSGHNQPQHFGDGTRLSIL.

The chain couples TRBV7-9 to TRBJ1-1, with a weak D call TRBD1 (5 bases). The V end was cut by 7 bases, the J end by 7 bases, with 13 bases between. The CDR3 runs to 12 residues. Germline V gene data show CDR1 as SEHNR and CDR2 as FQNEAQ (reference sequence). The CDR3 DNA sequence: TGTGCCAGCACAAACGTGGACAATGAAGCTTTCTTT. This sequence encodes CASTNVDNEAFF.

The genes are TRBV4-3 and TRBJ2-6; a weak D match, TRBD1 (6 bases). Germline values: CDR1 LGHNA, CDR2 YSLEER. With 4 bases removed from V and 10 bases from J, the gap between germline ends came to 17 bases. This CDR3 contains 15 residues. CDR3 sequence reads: CASSPESGTLNVLTF. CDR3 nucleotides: TGCGCCAGCAGCCCAGAATCGGGGACACTTAACGTCCTGACTTTC.

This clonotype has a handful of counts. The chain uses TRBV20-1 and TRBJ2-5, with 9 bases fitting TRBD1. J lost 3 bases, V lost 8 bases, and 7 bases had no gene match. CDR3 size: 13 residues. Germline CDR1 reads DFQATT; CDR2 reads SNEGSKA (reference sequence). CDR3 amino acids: CSTLTGGEETQYF. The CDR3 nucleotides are TGCAGTACCCTGACAGGGGGGGAAGAGACCCAGTACTTC.

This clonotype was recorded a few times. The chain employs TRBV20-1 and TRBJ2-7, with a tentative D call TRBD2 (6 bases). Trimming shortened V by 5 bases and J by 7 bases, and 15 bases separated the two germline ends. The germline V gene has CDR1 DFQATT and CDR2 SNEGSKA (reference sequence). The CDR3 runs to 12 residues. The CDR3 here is CSALKREQEQYF. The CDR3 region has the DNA TGCAGTGCTCTAAAACGGGAGCAGGAGCAGTACTTC.

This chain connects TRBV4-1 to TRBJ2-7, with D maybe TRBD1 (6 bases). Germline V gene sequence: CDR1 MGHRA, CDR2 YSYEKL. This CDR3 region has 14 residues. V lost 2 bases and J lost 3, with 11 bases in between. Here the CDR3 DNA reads TGCGCCAGCAGCCAATGGACAGAGGACTACGAGCAGTACTTC. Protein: CASSQWTEDYEQYF.

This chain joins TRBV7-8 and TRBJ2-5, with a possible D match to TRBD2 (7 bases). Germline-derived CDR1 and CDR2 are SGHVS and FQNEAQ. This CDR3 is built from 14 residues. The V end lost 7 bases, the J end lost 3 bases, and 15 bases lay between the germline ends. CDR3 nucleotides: TGTGCCAGCAAGTTTAGGGGGGGGAAAGAGACCCAGTACTTC. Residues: CASKFRGGKETQYF.

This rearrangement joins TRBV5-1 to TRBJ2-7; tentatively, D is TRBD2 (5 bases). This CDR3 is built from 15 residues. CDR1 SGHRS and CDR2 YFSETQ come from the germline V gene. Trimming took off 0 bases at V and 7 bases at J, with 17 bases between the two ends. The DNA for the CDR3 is TGCGCCAGCAGCTTGGCCGCACCGGCGTGGGAGGAGCAGTACTTC. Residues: CASSLAAPAWEEQYF.

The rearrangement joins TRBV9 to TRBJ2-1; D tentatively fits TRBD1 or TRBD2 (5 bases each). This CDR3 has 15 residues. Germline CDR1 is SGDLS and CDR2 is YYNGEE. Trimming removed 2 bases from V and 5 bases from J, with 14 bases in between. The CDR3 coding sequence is TGTGCCAGCAGCGTGGGGACGGAACCGAACAATGAGCAGTTCTTC. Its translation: CASSVGTEPNNEQFF.

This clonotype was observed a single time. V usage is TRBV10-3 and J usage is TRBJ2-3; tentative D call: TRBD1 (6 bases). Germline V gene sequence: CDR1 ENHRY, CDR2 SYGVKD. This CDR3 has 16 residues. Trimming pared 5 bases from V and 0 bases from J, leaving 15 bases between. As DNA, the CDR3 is TGTGCCATCAGTACTGTTGGGACAATCAGCACAGATACGCAGTATTTT. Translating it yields CAISTVGTISTDTQYF.

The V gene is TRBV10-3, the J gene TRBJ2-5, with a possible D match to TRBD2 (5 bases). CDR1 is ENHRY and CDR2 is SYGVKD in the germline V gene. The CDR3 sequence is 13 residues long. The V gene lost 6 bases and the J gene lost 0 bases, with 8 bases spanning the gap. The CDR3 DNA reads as TGTGCCATCAGGCCAGCGGACCAAGAGACCCAGTACTTC. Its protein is CAIRPADQETQYF.

The CDR3 is CSATPPDSSYEQYF. CDR3 nucleotides: TGCAGTGCTACTCCTCCGGACAGCTCCTACGAGCAGTACTTC. The gene calls are TRBV20-1 and TRBJ2-7; possible D gene TRBD1, 6 bases. The germline gives CDR1 DFQATT, CDR2 SNEGSKA (reference sequence). The CDR3 runs 14 residues. Between the trimmed V and J ends, which lost 4 bases and 0 bases, there was a span of 13 bases.

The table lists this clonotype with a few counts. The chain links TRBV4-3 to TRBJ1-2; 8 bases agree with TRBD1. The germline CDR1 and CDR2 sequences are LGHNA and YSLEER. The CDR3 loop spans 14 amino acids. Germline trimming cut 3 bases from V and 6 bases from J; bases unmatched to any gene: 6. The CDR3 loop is CASSQDRDGNGYTF. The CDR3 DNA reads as TGCGCCAGCAGCCAGGACAGGGACGGTAATGGCTACACCTTC.

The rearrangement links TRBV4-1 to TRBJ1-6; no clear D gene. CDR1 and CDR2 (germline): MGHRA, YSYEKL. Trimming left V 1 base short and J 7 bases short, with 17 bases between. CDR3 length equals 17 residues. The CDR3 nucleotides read TGCGCCAGCAGCCAAGTGATTTGGGCGGCATTAAATTCACCCCTCCACTTT. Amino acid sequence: CASSQVIWAALNSPLHF.

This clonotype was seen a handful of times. DNA for the CDR3: TGTGCCAGCAGTTGGGTACCTACGGAGCAGTTCTTC. Protein: CASSWVPTEQFF. The chain carries TRBV12-3 or TRBV12-4 and TRBJ2-1; no reliable D call. The CDR3 is 12 residues long. V gave up 4 bases and J gave up 10 bases, with 11 bases separating them.